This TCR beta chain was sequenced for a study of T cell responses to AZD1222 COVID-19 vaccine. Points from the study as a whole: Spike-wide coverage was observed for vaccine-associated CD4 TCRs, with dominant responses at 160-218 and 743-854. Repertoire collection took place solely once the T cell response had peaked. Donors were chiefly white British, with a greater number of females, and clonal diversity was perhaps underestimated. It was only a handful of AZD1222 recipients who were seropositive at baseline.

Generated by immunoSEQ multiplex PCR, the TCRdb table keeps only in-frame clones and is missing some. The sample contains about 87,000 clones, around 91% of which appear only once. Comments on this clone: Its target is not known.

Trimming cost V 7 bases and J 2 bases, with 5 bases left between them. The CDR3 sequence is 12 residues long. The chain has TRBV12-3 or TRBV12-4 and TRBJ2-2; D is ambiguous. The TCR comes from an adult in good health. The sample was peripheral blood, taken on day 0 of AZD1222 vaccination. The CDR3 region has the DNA TGTGCCAGCAACCTTAACACCGGGGAGCTGTTTTTT. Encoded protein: CASNLNTGELFF.